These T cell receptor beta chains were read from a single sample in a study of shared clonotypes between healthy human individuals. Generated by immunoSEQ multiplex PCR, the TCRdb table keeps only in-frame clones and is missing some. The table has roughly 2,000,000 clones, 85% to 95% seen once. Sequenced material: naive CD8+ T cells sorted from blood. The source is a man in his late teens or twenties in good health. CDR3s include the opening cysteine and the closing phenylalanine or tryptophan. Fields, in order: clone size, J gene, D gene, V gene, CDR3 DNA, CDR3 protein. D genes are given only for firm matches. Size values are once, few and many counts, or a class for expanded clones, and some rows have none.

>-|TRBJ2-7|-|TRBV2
TGTGCCAGCAGTGAAGCGGGGGCCAGCTCCTACGAGCAGTACTTC
CASSEAGASSYEQYF
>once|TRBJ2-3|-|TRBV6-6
TGTGCCAGCAGTTACTCGGGGGACATTCCAGATACGCAGTATTTT
CASSYSGDIPDTQYF
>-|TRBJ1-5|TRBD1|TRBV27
TGTGCCAGCAGTCCATTAGGGACAGGGAATTACGTTCAGCCCCAGCATTTT
CASSPLGTGNYVQPQHF
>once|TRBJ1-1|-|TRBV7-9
TGTGCCAGCAGCTTCCCCCTCGGCGCTGAAGCTTTCTTT
CASSFPLGAEAFF
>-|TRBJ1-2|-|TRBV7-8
TGTGCCAGCAGCTTAGCCCCGACGGCAAACTATGGCTACACCTTC
CASSLAPTANYGYTF
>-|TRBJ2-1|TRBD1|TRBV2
TGTGCCAGTTTGGGACAGACGAAATACAATGAGCAGTTCTTC
CASLGQTKYNEQFF
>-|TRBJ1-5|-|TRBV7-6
TGTGCCAGCAGCCGGTTTTCGAGCAATCAGCCCCAGCATTTT
CASSRFSSNQPQHF
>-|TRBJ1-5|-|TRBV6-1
TGTGCCAGCGGAGCAGGGAGGGGCAATCAGCCCCAGCATTTT
CASGAGRGNQPQHF
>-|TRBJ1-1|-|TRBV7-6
TGTGCCAGCAGCTTAGTCTCTGGGGCCACTGAAGCTTTCTTT
CASSLVSGATEAFF
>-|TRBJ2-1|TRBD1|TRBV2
TGTGCCAGCAGTATGACAGGGGCGGCTTTAAACTACAATGAGCAGTTCTTC
CASSMTGAALNYNEQFF
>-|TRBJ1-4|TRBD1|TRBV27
TGTGCCAGCAGTTTAGGGACAGGGGCAGGAAAACTGTTTTTT
CASSLGTGAGKLFF
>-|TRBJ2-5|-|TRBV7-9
TGTGCCAGCAGCTCGCCGGGACGGAATGAAGAGACCCAGTACTTC
CASSSPGRNEETQYF
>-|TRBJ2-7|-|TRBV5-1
TGCGCCAGCAGCTTGGAGCTCCCAGGAGACTACGAGCAGTACTTC
CASSLELPGDYEQYF
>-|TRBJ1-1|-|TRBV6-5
TGTGCCAGCAGGCAGCAGGGCTGGACTGAAGCTTTCTTT
CASRQQGWTEAFF
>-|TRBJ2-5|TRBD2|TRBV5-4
TGTGCCAGCAGCTTGTGGGGAGGGGAGACCCAGTACTTC
CASSLWGGETQYF
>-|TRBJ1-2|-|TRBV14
TGTGCCAGCAGCCAAGACGGGACATTCGTCTATGGCTACACCTTC
CASSQDGTFVYGYTF
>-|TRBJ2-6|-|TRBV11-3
TGTGCCAGCAGCGTGATTGCGGCTCGACAAAGTCGGGCCAACGTCCTGACTTTC
CASSVIAARQSRANVLTF
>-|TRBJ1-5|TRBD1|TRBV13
TGTGCCAGCAGCTCAGGGGGCCAGCCCCAGCATTTT
CASSSGGQPQHF
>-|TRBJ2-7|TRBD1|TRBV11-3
TGTGCCAGCAGCTGGACAGGGGGCTACGAGCAGTACTTC
CASSWTGGYEQYF
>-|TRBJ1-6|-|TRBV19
TGTGCCAGTAGTACCCGGGACACTAATTCACCCCTCCACTTT
CASSTRDTNSPLHF
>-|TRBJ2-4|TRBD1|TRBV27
TGTGCCAGCAGTCCCGGGACAGTTCTAGCCAAAAACATTCAGTACTTC
CASSPGTVLAKNIQYF
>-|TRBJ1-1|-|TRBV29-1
TGCAGCGTGGGGGATCTCAGCTTGAGCACTGAAGCTTTCTTT
CSVGDLSLSTEAFF
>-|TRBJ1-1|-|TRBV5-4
TGTGCCAGCCGAGACAGTTTTGAAGCTTTCTTT
CASRDSFEAFF
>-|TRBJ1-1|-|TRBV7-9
TGTGCCAGCGGGGACGGACCTGAAGCTTTCTTT
CASGDGPEAFF
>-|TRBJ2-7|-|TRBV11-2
TGTGCCAGCAGCTTAGCCCCGACAGGCTACGAGCAGTACTTC
CASSLAPTGYEQYF
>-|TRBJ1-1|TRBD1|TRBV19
TGTGCCAGTAGTATAGATTGGACAGGGTCATTAGCTTTCTTT
CASSIDWTGSLAFF
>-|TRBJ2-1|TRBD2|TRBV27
TGTGCCAGCAGTTTAAATCTAGGACTAGCTGATGGCAATGAGCAGTTCTTC
CASSLNLGLADGNEQFF
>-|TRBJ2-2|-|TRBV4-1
TGCGCCAGCAGCCAGGACGATGCAGGGGAGGGGAACACCGGGGAGCTGTTTTTT
CASSQDDAGEGNTGELFF
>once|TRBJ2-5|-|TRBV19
TGTGCCAGTAGTATAGGGTACAGGGCCGAGACCCAGTACTTC
CASSIGYRAETQYF
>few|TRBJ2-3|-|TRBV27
TGTGCCAGCAGTTTAGCAGTCACAGATACGCAGTATTTT
CASSLAVTDTQYF
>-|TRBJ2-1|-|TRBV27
TGTGCCAGCAGTTTGTCGGCGGGGTGGAATGAGCAGTTCTTC
CASSLSAGWNEQFF
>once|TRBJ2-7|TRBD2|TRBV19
TGTGCCAGTAGTATTTTAGCGGGGGACTACGAGCAGTACTTC
CASSILAGDYEQYF
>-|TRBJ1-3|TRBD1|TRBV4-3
TGCGCCAGCAGCCAAGTGGCCGGCGGGGTGACAGGGGACATCTCCTCTGGAAACACCATATATTTT
CASSQVAGGVTGDISSGNTIYF
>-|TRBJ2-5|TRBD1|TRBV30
TGTGCCTGGAGTGTAACAGGGGGCCAAGAGACCCAGTACTTC
CAWSVTGGQETQYF
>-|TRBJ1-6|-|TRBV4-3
TGCGCCAGCAGCCAAGATAACAATTCACCCCTCCACTTT
CASSQDNNSPLHF
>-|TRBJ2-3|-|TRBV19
TGTGCCAGTAGTGTTGGGACGGACAGAGCAGGAGATACGCAGTATTTT
CASSVGTDRAGDTQYF
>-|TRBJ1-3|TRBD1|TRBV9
TGTGCCAGCAGCAAGTCGACAGGGCCTGGAAACACCATATATTTT
CASSKSTGPGNTIYF
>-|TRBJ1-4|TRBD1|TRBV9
TGTGCCAGCAGCGACACAGGGGGCGGAAAACTGTTTTTT
CASSDTGGGKLFF
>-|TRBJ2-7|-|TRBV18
TGTGCCAGCTCACCAAGGGACCCCGAAGGAGCCTACGAGCAGTACTTC
CASSPRDPEGAYEQYF
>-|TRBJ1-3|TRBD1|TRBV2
TGTGCCAGCAGAGGGGACAGCTCGGTGGGAAACACCATATATTTT
CASRGDSSVGNTIYF
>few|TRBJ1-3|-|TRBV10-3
TGTGCCACCGGAGGGGCGGCCTCTGGAAACACCATATATTTT
CATGGAASGNTIYF
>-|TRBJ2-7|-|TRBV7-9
TGTGCCAGCAGCTTAGAGGCAGGCCAGCTGGGAGAGCAGTACTTC
CASSLEAGQLGEQYF
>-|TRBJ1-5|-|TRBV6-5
TGTGCCAGCAGGGACAATGACAAAATCGATCAGCCCCAGCATTTT
CASRDNDKIDQPQHF
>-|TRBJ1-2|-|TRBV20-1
TGCAGTGCCCTGGGGGCCCGCTACACCTTC
CSALGARYTF
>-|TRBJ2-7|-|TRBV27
TGTGCCAGCGGGACCTTAGGTTCCTACGAGCAGTACTTC
CASGTLGSYEQYF
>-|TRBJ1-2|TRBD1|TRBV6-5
TGTGCCAGCAGACAACAGGGGGCGAGCTATGGCTACACCTTC
CASRQQGASYGYTF
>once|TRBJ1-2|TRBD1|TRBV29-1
TGCAGCGTTGTAGGGGGCCTGGAGGGCTACACCTTC
CSVVGGLEGYTF
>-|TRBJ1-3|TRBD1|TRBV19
TGTGCCAGTAGTCCGGGACAGGGATACACCATATATTTT
CASSPGQGYTIYF
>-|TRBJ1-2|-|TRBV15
TGTGCCACCAGCCTCAGGACGGCAAACTATGGCTACACCTTC
CATSLRTANYGYTF
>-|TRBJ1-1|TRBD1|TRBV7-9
TGTGCCAGCAGCCTGTGGACAGGGAAGGAGACTGAAGCTTTCTTT
CASSLWTGKETEAFF
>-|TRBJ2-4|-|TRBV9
TGTGCCAGCAGCGTAGACAACACGCAAAACATTCAGTACTTC
CASSVDNTQNIQYF
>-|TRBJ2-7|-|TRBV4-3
TGCGCCAGCAGCCAAGGGGTCAAGAAGGGTTACGAGCAGTACTTC
CASSQGVKKGYEQYF
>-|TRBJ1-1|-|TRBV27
TGTGCCAGCAGTAACTTGGACACTGAAGCTTTCTTT
CASSNLDTEAFF
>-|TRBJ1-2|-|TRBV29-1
TGCAGCGTTGATACAGCTGCTAACTATGGCTACACCTTC
CSVDTAANYGYTF
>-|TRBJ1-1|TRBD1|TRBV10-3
TGTGCCATCAGTGATGGACAGGATTCCAGTCAAGCTTTCTTT
CAISDGQDSSQAFF
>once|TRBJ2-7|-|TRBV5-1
TGCGCCAGCAGGAACAGGGAAATCTACGAGCAGTACTTC
CASRNREIYEQYF
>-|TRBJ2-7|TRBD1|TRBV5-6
TGTGCCAGCAGCTTGGAGACAGGGTACTACGAGCAGTACTTC
CASSLETGYYEQYF